This is a list of T cell receptor beta chains from one sample in a study of blood T cell repertoires in COVID-19. The data were produced by immunoSEQ multiplex PCR, yet TCRdb's version contains in-frame clones alone and is incomplete. The sample carries about 150,000 clones, about 88% recorded once. Sequences were obtained from peripheral blood. The receptors shown here come from a human donor in a cohort sampled during active COVID-19. Both conserved end residues are part of each CDR3. D genes are given only for firm matches. Clone size is given for some rows only: seen once, a few or many times, or a class if the clone is expanded.

V gene	clone size	J gene	D gene	CDR3 DNA	CDR3 protein
TRBV28	NA	TRBJ2-5	TRBD1	TGTGCCAGCAGTTTAACATCCGGGACAGGGGTAGAGACCCAGTACTTC	CASSLTSGTGVETQYF
TRBV6-5	once	TRBJ1-5	NA	TGTGCCAGTTCCCCAGGGAGGGCTCAGCCCCAGCATTTT	CASSPGRAQPQHF
TRBV30	NA	TRBJ2-1	NA	TGTGCCTCGAGCGTGCTCGGGGATGAGCAGTTCTTC	CASSVLGDEQFF
TRBV5-1	NA	TRBJ2-5	TRBD2	TGCGCCAGCAGCTTGGCCCGGAAGAGCGGGAGTCGAGAGACCCAGTACTTC	CASSLARKSGSRETQYF
TRBV5-1	few	TRBJ1-6	NA	TGCGCCAGCAGCTTGCTCGCAGGGCTCGAGAATTCACCCCTCCACTTT	CASSLLAGLENSPLHF
TRBV28	NA	TRBJ1-6	TRBD1	TGTGCCAGCAGGCGTACAGGGGGCAATTCACCCCTCCACTTT	CASRRTGGNSPLHF
TRBV30	NA	TRBJ2-5	TRBD1	TGTGCCTGGGAAAATTCTCAGACAGGGGGTTATTCGGAGACCCAGTACTTC	CAWENSQTGGYSETQYF
TRBV5-4	NA	TRBJ2-1	TRBD1	TGTGCCAGCAGCTTAAAGACAGGGAGCTCCTACAATGAGCAGTTCTTC	CASSLKTGSSYNEQFF
TRBV5-4	NA	TRBJ2-1	TRBD1	TGTGCCAGCAGCTCAACCGGGACAGGGCCCTACAATGAGCAGTTCTTC	CASSSTGTGPYNEQFF
TRBV19	NA	TRBJ2-7	NA	TGTGCCAGTAGTATCTCCAGGGCCTACGAGCAGTACTTC	CASSISRAYEQYF